Included here is one TCR beta chain sequence, with context. This sample is part of a study of T cell responses to AZD1222 COVID-19 vaccine. Using immunoSEQ multiplex PCR, the repertoire was profiled, and TCRdb retains in-frame clones only, with some absent. This listing includes under 150,000 clones. The CDR3 runs to 14 residues. Trimming removed 3 bases at V and 1 base at J, with 9 bases between. Germline lookup yields CDR1 MNHNS and CDR2 SASEGT. The chain has TRBV6-1 and TRBJ1-1, with no clear D. Material for sequencing was peripheral blood. This receptor was taken from an adult in good health. The CDR3: CASSDRSRNTEAFF. The DNA of the CDR3 is TGTGCCAGCAGTGATCGTAGCAGGAACACTGAAGCTTTCTTT.